The 15 T cell receptor beta chains reported below all come from one sample, sequenced in a study of OX40 agonist ivuxolimab in advanced cancers. Repertoires were generated with immunoSEQ multiplex PCR, while TCRdb's copy carries only in-frame clones and drops some. The sample has 8,500 to 13,000 clones, roughly 78% seen once; the top ten hold about 40%. The sample consisted of CD4+ or CD8+ T cells sorted from blood, taken in a trial of the OX40 agonist ivuxolimab. The source is an adult with an advanced solid tumor such as melanoma, head and neck, liver or kidney cancer.

As regards this clone: Other DNA sequences in this sample translate to the same CDR3. V and J are TRBV23-1 and TRBJ2-7, with D hard to call. TRBV23-1 has ORF status, its function being uncertain. The CDR3 is 15 residues long. Trimming took 0 bases from V and 3 from J, leaving 12 bases between them. DNA of the CDR3: TGCGCCAGCAGTCAATCCCACTTAGGCAGCTACGAGCAGTACTTC. As protein: CASSQSHLGSYEQYF.

CDR3 bases: TGTGCCAGCAGTGAATTGGTCAATCAGCCCCAGCATTTT. Its translation: CASSELVNQPQHF. The chain links TRBV2 to TRBJ1-5; D is unresolved. The germline V gene has CDR1 SNHLY and CDR2 FYNNEI. V lost 2 bases to trimming and J lost 3 bases, with 5 bases between them. This CDR3 comprises 13 residues.

This chain links TRBV15 with TRBJ2-3, with D possibly called TRBD1 or TRBD2 (6 bases each). The length of the CDR3 is 15 residues. V was trimmed by 5 bases and J by 1 base, leaving 13 bases between them. Germline CDR1 reads LNHNV; CDR2 reads YYDKDF (reference sequence). DNA of the CDR3: TGTGCCACCAGCGAGGGGGACTGGGGCACAGATACGCAGTATTTT. It is translated as CATSEGDWGTDTQYF.

The gene calls are TRBV15 and TRBJ1-5; 7 nucleotides match TRBD1. The junction had 2 bases not matched to a gene; V was cut back by 0 bases and J by 6 bases. This CDR3 has 14 amino acids. Germline loops: CDR1 LNHNV, CDR2 YYDKDF (reference sequence). This CDR3 reads CATSREQGIQPQHF. CDR3 in DNA: TGTGCCACCAGCAGAGAACAGGGGATTCAGCCCCAGCATTTT.

This clone was seen only a few times. The genes are TRBV30 and TRBJ1-5; tentative D call: TRBD1 (5 bases). CDR3 length: 13 residues. Germline CDR1 and CDR2: GTSNPN and SVGIG (reference sequence). The V gene lost 1 base and the J gene lost 12 bases, with 16 bases spanning the gap. CDR3 residues: CAWSGGQSVFQHF. The CDR3 DNA follows: TGTGCCTGGAGTGGTGGACAATCAGTTTTCCAGCATTTT.

For the CDR3, the DNA is TGTGCCAGCAGCTTAGGGACAGGGCCTCAATACGAGCAGTACTTC. Its protein is CASSLGTGPQYEQYF. This rearrangement joins TRBV7-6 to TRBJ2-7, with 8 positions matching TRBD1. The CDR3 contains 15 residues. V dropped 1 base and J dropped 4; count of bases not matched to a gene: 6. Germline V gives CDR1 SGHVS, CDR2 FNYEAQ.

The chain has TRBV6-1 and TRBJ1-2; D unresolved. The ends were cut back, 6 bases at V and 5 bases at J, with 10 bases in the middle. This CDR3 region has 12 residues. Per the germline V gene, CDR1 is MNHNS and CDR2 is SASEGT. The CDR3 DNA reads TGTGCCAGCAGCACGGACGGATATGGCTACACCTTC. Its translation: CASSTDGYGYTF.

The rearrangement links TRBV19 to TRBJ2-3, with 13 bases aligning to TRBD2. The CDR3 covers 17 residues. J was trimmed by 0 bases and V by 7 bases; bases with no gene match: 7. Germline lookup yields CDR1 LNHDA and CDR2 SQIVND (reference sequence). The CDR3 loop reads CASTSGLAGASTDTQYF. In DNA form, the CDR3 reads TGTGCCAGTACCAGCGGACTAGCGGGGGCCAGCACAGATACGCAGTATTTT.

J is TRBJ1-2 and V is TRBV7-8; TRBD1 agrees at 11 bases. The CDR3 sequence is 16 residues long. V dropped 5 bases and J dropped 4; count of bases not matched to a gene: 9. Per germline, CDR1 SGHVS and CDR2 FQNEAQ. CDR3 DNA sequence: TGTGCCAGCAGCAACCCCGGGACAGGGGGTAGCTATGGCTACACCTTC. Translated, it gives CASSNPGTGGSYGYTF. Supplemented by reference TRBV7-8 and TRBJ1-2, the full variable domain reads GAGVSQSPRYKVAKRGQDVALRCDPISGHVSLFWYQQALGQGPEFLTYFQNEAQLDKSGLPSDRFFAERPEGSVSTLKIQRTQQEDSAVYLCASSNPGTGGSYGYTFGSGTRLTVV.

The chain couples TRBV6-6 to TRBJ2-1, with TRBD2 identical over 12 bases. Trimming took 3 bases from V and 5 from J; bases not matched to a gene: 2. Germline values: CDR1 MNHNY, CDR2 SVGAGI (reference sequence). This CDR3 comprises 15 residues. The CDR3 DNA reads as TGTGCCAGCAGTTATCGACTAGCGGGAGACAATGAGCAGTTCTTC. This codes for CASSYRLAGDNEQFF.

The chain recombines TRBV7-6 with TRBJ2-7, with D perhaps given as TRBD1 or TRBD2 (6 bases each). The CDR3 sequence is 13 residues long. The germline V gene encodes CDR1 SGHVS and CDR2 FNYEAQ. V was clipped by 4 bases and J by 4 bases, with 11 bases between them. CDR3 loop: CASSSEGGYEQYF. CDR3 sequence (DNA): TGTGCCAGCAGCTCCGAGGGGGGTTACGAGCAGTACTTC. The variable domain in full, completed from reference TRBV7-6 and TRBJ2-7, reads GAGVSQSPRYKVTKRGQDVALRCDPISGHVSLYWYRQALGQGPEFLTYFNYEAQQDKSGLPNDRFSAERPEGSISTLTIQRTEQRDSAMYRCASSSEGGYEQYFGPGTRLTVT.

This chain's CDR3 is CASSFDRENTDTQYF. In nucleotides, the CDR3 is TGTGCCAGCAGCTTCGACAGGGAAAACACAGATACGCAGTATTTT. The chain couples TRBV7-6 to TRBJ2-3, with TRBD1 matching 7 bases. V shed 3 bases, J shed 2 bases, and the junction held 5 bases outside the gene matches. Germline CDR1 is SGHVS and CDR2 is FNYEAQ. The CDR3 is 15 amino acids.

The chain employs TRBV7-3 and TRBJ2-6; D gene unclear. In germline, CDR1 is SGHTA, CDR2 FQGTGA. Trimming took off 5 bases at V and 9 bases at J, with 17 bases between the two ends. The CDR3 loop spans 15 amino acids. CDR3 amino acids: CASSADEFVNNVLTF. DNA for the CDR3: TGTGCCAGCAGCGCGGACGAGTTTGTCAACAACGTCCTGACTTTC.

This chain uses TRBV20-1 with TRBJ2-1; no clear D gene. Germline CDR1 and CDR2: DFQATT and SNEGSKA (reference sequence). V was shortened by 6 bases and J by 6 bases, with 9 bases between the two germline ends. The CDR3 has 11 residues. The CDR3 region is CSAGWGNEQFF. CDR3 nucleotide sequence: TGCAGTGCCGGGTGGGGCAATGAGCAGTTCTTC.

The CDR3 reads CASSSPLAYNEQFF. The CDR3 coding sequence is TGTGCCAGTAGTTCGCCCCTGGCCTACAATGAGCAGTTCTTC. This sequence joins TRBV19 and TRBJ2-1; D remains unclear. This CDR3 is built from 14 residues. V was clipped by 5 bases and J by 2 bases, with 10 bases between them. Germline V gene lookup returns CDR1 LNHDA and CDR2 SQIVND (reference sequence).